Below are 23 T cell receptor beta chains sequenced from a single sample in a study of radiotherapy plus CTLA-4 blockade in lung cancer. Data came from immunoSEQ multiplex PCR; TCRdb stores just in-frame clones and leaves some out. Counted here are about 40,000 clones, approximately 86% occurring once; the ten biggest clones make up approximately 22%. The sequencing used peripheral blood, collected from a patient treated with radiotherapy plus ipilimumab. The source is a human donor with non-small cell lung cancer whose response to radiotherapy plus ipilimumab could not be evaluated.

This rearrangement joins TRBV5-1 to TRBJ1-1; D unresolved. Germline lookup yields CDR1 SGHRS and CDR2 YFSETQ. The CDR3 extends over 14 amino acids. V was pared by 0 bases and J by 1 base, with 7 bases between. CDR3 coding DNA: TGCGCCAGCAGCTTGGGTTCGTCGAACACTGAAGCTTTCTTT. Translation: CASSLGSSNTEAFF.

The chain is built from TRBV27 and TRBJ1-4; D not certain. The germline gives CDR1 MNHEY, CDR2 SMNVEV (reference sequence). The CDR3 is made up of 14 amino acids. V was shortened by 6 bases and J by 8 bases, with 16 bases between the two germline ends. The CDR3 loop is CASSPSQVPEKLFF. The CDR3 nucleotides read TGTGCCAGCAGCCCCTCCCAGGTACCGGAAAAACTGTTTTTT.

V and J are TRBV27 and TRBJ1-2; no clear D. CDR3 length: 13 residues. Between the trimmed V and J ends, which lost 6 bases and 4 bases, there was a span of 12 bases. From germline, CDR1 is MNHEY and CDR2 SMNVEV (reference sequence). CDR3 protein: CASSRDYGYGYTF. CDR3 sequence (DNA): TGTGCCAGCAGCCGGGATTACGGCTATGGCTACACCTTC.

V and J are TRBV10-3 and TRBJ2-7; the match to TRBD1 covers 7 bases. Looked up from germline, CDR1 is ENHRY and CDR2 is SYGVKD. Trimming removed 8 bases from V and 0 bases from J; junction bases left unmatched: 10. The CDR3 runs 15 residues. This CDR3 is CAIYGPTGTSYEQYF. CDR3 nucleotide sequence: TGTGCCATCTACGGCCCGACAGGGACCTCCTACGAGCAGTACTTC.

The chain recombines TRBV14 with TRBJ2-7; TRBD1 might be the D (5 bases). The CDR3 totals 15 residues. V was clipped by 1 base and J by 5 bases, with 15 bases between them. In germline, CDR1 is SGHDN, CDR2 FVKESK. CDR3 protein: CASSQVVTGPNEQYF. The CDR3, as DNA: TGTGCCAGCAGCCAAGTCGTTACAGGACCGAACGAGCAGTACTTC.

The chain employs TRBV29-1 and TRBJ1-1, with 7 positions matching TRBD1. This CDR3 comprises 13 residues. From germline, CDR1 is SQVTM and CDR2 ANQGSEA. Trimming removed 2 bases from V and 8 bases from J; junction bases left unmatched: 8. The CDR3 DNA follows: TGCAGCGTTGAACGACAGGGTGAGGGGGAAGCTTTCTTT. This codes for CSVERQGEGEAFF.

The rearrangement joins TRBV7-3 to TRBJ2-7, with 8 bases aligning to TRBD1. The CDR3 is 14 residues long. From germline, CDR1 is SGHTA and CDR2 FQGTGA. The ends lost 5 bases at V and 5 bases at J; junction bases unmatched: 8. The CDR3 region is CASSAGQGANEQYF. The DNA of the CDR3 is TGTGCCAGCAGCGCGGGCCAGGGGGCTAACGAGCAGTACTTC.

This sequence joins TRBV11-2 and TRBJ2-5; D not certain. The CDR3 length is 13 residues. Per the germline V gene, CDR1 is SGHAT and CDR2 is FQNNGV. The V end lost 5 bases, the J end lost 7 bases, and 14 bases lay between the germline ends. As DNA, the CDR3 is TGTGCCAGCAGCAGAACTAAATCGGGGACCCAGTACTTC. Its translation is CASSRTKSGTQYF.

The chain links TRBV2 to TRBJ2-2; TRBD1 aligns across 7 bases. This CDR3 has 13 amino acids. The germline CDR1 and CDR2 sequences are SNHLY and FYNNEI. V shed 6 bases, J shed 5 bases, and the junction held 3 bases outside the gene matches. CDR3 nucleotides: TGTGCCAGCAGGCAGGACAGGACCGGGGAGCTGTTTTTT. It codes for CASRQDRTGELFF.

This clone was seen a handful of times. The chain is built from TRBV29-1 and TRBJ2-3; the D gene is possibly TRBD2 (5 bases). CDR1 is SQVTM and CDR2 is ANQGSEA in the germline V gene. CDR3 length equals 12 residues. With 8 bases removed from V and 5 bases from J, the gap between germline ends came to 14 bases. The CDR3 DNA is TGCAGCTCCGAGGGCCCTGGAGATACGCAGTATTTT. This translates into CSSEGPGDTQYF.

This chain joins TRBV4-3 and TRBJ2-7; possible D gene TRBD1, 6 bases. Trimming pared 1 base from V and 4 bases from J, leaving 14 bases between. Germline-derived CDR1 and CDR2 are LGHNA and YSLEER. This CDR3 comprises 15 residues. As DNA, the CDR3 is TGCGCCAGCAGCCAAGGGCTCCTAGGGGGTTACGAGCAGTACTTC. This sequence encodes CASSQGLLGGYEQYF.

The chain combines TRBV28 with TRBJ2-5; D is perhaps TRBD1 (6 bases). CDR1 MDHEN and CDR2 SYDVKM come from the germline V gene. Trimming took off 4 bases at V and 5 bases at J, with 20 bases between the two ends. The length of the CDR3 is 16 residues. The CDR3 loop reads CASSSPRQVWGETQYF. DNA of the CDR3: TGTGCCAGCAGTTCCCCACGACAGGTCTGGGGGGAGACCCAGTACTTC.

The chain uses TRBV10-3 and TRBJ2-2, with D uncertain. Looked up from germline, CDR1 is ENHRY and CDR2 is SYGVKD. This CDR3 is built from 13 residues. V was trimmed by 3 bases and J by 3 bases, leaving 5 bases between them. For the CDR3, the DNA is TGTGCCATCAGTGAATACTACACCGGGGAGCTGTTTTTT. This gives the protein CAISEYYTGELFF.

V and J are TRBV7-2 and TRBJ1-2; 7 positions agree with TRBD1. The CDR3 consists of 15 residues. CDR1 SGHTA and CDR2 FQGNSA come from the germline V gene. The V gene end was trimmed by 5 bases and the J gene end by 4 bases; junction bases not matched to a gene: 10. The DNA of the CDR3 is TGTGCCAGCAGCAGGCCTGGGACAGCCCTCTATGGCTACACCTTC. It codes for CASSRPGTALYGYTF.

This chain uses TRBV5-8 with TRBJ2-5, with TRBD1 matching over 7 bases. Looked up from germline, CDR1 is SGHTS and CDR2 is YDEGEE. The CDR3 has 15 residues. V dropped 4 bases and J dropped 5; count of bases not matched to a gene: 11. The CDR3 nucleotides read TGTGCCAGCAGCCCGGAGGACAGGCCGGAGGAGACCCAGTACTTC. Residues: CASSPEDRPEETQYF.

The V call is TRBV6-6, the J call TRBJ2-3; no clear D gene. Trimming removed 7 bases at V and 6 bases at J, with 8 bases between. This CDR3 has 11 amino acids. Germline V gives CDR1 MNHNY, CDR2 SVGAGI (reference sequence). DNA for the CDR3: TGTGCCAGCACCTTGGGCGATACGCAGTATTTT. The encoded protein is CASTLGDTQYF.

This clone was seen once. The rearrangement joins TRBV7-3 to TRBJ2-1; no definite D call. The CDR3 is 13 residues long. Trimming cost V 5 bases and J 7 bases, with 12 bases left between them. Germline V lookup: CDR1 SGHTA, CDR2 FQGTGA. Written as DNA, the CDR3 is TGTGCCAGCAGCCCTTCCGATCGGAATGAGCAGTTCTTC. Translating gives CASSPSDRNEQFF. Using reference TRBV7-3 and TRBJ2-1 for the parts outside the CDR3, the full variable domain is GAGVSQTPSNKVTEKGKYVELRCDPISGHTALYWYRQSLGQGPEFLIYFQGTGAADDSGLPNDRFFAVRPEGSVSTLKIQRTERGDSAVYLCASSPSDRNEQFFGPGTRLTVL.

This sequence joins TRBV5-1 and TRBJ2-5; TRBD1 might be the D (5 bases). Per germline, CDR1 SGHRS and CDR2 YFSETQ. There are 14 residues in the CDR3. V shed 1 base and J shed 5 bases, with 12 bases lying between them. CDR3: CASSLQGRRETQYF. CDR3 bases: TGCGCCAGCAGCTTGCAGGGCCGTAGGGAGACCCAGTACTTC.

The J gene is TRBJ2-5, the V gene TRBV5-1, with 13 bases that match TRBD2. CDR1 is SGHRS, CDR2 YFSETQ, per germline. Trimming cost V 4 bases and J 5 bases; bases outside gene matches: 8. There are 16 residues in the CDR3. CDR3 sequence: CASSPRLAGGSETQYF. The CDR3 coding sequence is TGCGCCAGCAGCCCTCGACTAGCGGGAGGATCCGAGACCCAGTACTTC.

The chain carries TRBV4-3 and TRBJ1-5; a weak D match, TRBD1 (5 bases). The CDR3 spans 17 residues. Between the trimmed V and J ends, which lost 0 bases and 1 base, there was a span of 13 bases. Germline CDR1 LGHNA, CDR2 YSLEER. CDR3 bases: TGCGCCAGCAGCCAAGATCCCCAGGGAGGAAGCAATCAGCCCCAGCATTTT. Its translation is CASSQDPQGGSNQPQHF.

The gene calls are TRBV21-1 and TRBJ1-6; the D segment call TRBD1 is taken from the table without a DNA check. TRBV21-1 corresponds to a pseudogene. The CDR3 extends over 17 amino acids. CDR3 sequence: CASSNPRDRGRYSPLHF. The CDR3 region has the DNA TGTGCCAGCAGCAACCCCCGGGACAGGGGGAGGTATTCACCCCTCCACTTT.

The chain carries TRBV23-1 and TRBJ1-1, with a tentative D call TRBD1 (5 bases). TRBV23-1 is reported as an ORF; its role is uncertain. V dropped 4 bases and J dropped 4 bases, with 13 bases sitting between them. This CDR3 is built from 14 residues. CDR3 DNA sequence: TGCGCCAGCAGTCTAATGGGCGGGGCCACTGAAGCTTTCTTT. Translation: CASSLMGGATEAFF.

V and J are TRBV28 and TRBJ1-6; 10 positions match TRBD1. The germline V gene encodes CDR1 MDHEN and CDR2 SYDVKM. The junction had 3 bases not matched to a gene; V was cut back by 6 bases and J by 7 bases. The CDR3 runs to 14 residues. The DNA of the CDR3 is TGTGCCAGCAGCTCGGGACAGGGGAATTCACCCCTCCACTTT. Its protein product is CASSSGQGNSPLHF.